This entry is about one T cell receptor (beta chain). Its target is unknown. Sequencing was performed with immunoSEQ multiplex PCR; in TCRdb, only in-frame clones are kept and a portion is missing. Among 23,000 or so clones, 65% to 85% were seen once, and the ten largest hold more than 4.5%. This specimen comes from a study of T cells in localized non-small cell lung cancer. The length of the CDR3 is 14 residues. The germline V gene has CDR1 SGHNT and CDR2 YYREEE (reference sequence). V shed 1 base and J 2 bases; nucleotides not matched to a gene: 2. Findings of the study overall: The appearance of a median 57 of the top 100 tumor clones was seen in adjacent lung. Those with higher blood T cell density had longer overall survival.

The receptor was derived from a man aged 35 to 69 with stage II lung adenocarcinoma. The source was PBMCs, collected before any cancer treatment. This rearrangement joins TRBV5-4 to TRBJ1-2; the match to TRBD1 covers 7 bases. CDR3: CASSLPTGNYGYTF. Here the CDR3 DNA reads TGTGCCAGCAGCTTGCCGACAGGGAACTATGGCTACACCTTC.